This entry describes one T cell receptor (beta chain). CDR3 length: 11 residues. CDR1 and CDR2 (germline): GTSNPN, SVGIG (reference sequence). V gave up 0 bases and J gave up 7 bases, with 7 bases separating them. Per the original methods: Reference gene primers were amplified, and this amplification served to estimate nucleated cell counts. Here immunoSEQ multiplex PCR was the method, and the copy in TCRdb shows in-frame clones only, minus some. V, J and clone size are taken as reported in that table, and D and trimming were inferred from the DNA itself. The sample records roughly 65,000 clones, about 82% being singletons. The data originate from a study of blood T cell repertoires in COVID-19. About the research overall: PBMCs, B-cell-depleted T cells, or T cells were the source of the cDNA or gDNA that made up the material.

Sequencing was performed on peripheral blood. V and J are TRBV30 and TRBJ2-7; possible D gene TRBD2, 5 bases. The sequence derives from a human donor in a cohort sampled during active COVID-19. The CDR3 sequence is CAWSVRGEQYF. The CDR3 nucleotides are TGTGCCTGGAGTGTACGAGGGGAGCAGTACTTC.